This is a list of T cell receptor beta chains from one sample in a study of blood T cell repertoires in COVID-19. The method was immunoSEQ multiplex PCR; TCRdb's version includes in-frame clones alone and lacks a portion of them. The sample includes some 150,000 clones, about 80% of them seen just once. The sample comprised peripheral blood. The receptors shown here come from a man between 65 and 85 years old with acute or convalescent COVID-19. Both conserved end residues are part of each CDR3. The D gene is left open where the match is weak. Size values are once, few and many counts, or a class for expanded clones, and some rows have none.

v_gene	d_gene	abundance	j_gene	CDR3nt	CDR3aa
TRBV19	-	-	TRBJ1-6	TGTGCCAGTAAACAGGCGGATAATTCACCCCTCCACTTT	CASKQADNSPLHF
TRBV5-6	-	few	TRBJ2-1	TGTGCCAGCAGTCCCCGCGGGAATGGGCACTACAATGAGCAGTTCTTC	CASSPRGNGHYNEQFF
TRBV5-8	-	-	TRBJ1-1	TGTGCCAGCAGCTTGGCCTACACTGAAGCTTTCTTT	CASSLAYTEAFF
TRBV19	-	-	TRBJ1-2	TGTGCCAGTAGTATGCCAGGACAGAGCTATGGCTACACCTTC	CASSMPGQSYGYTF
TRBV7-9	-	once	TRBJ1-6	TGTGCCAGCAGCTTATACGGGGGGTCTGGTAATTCACCCCTCCACTTT	CASSLYGGSGNSPLHF
TRBV25-1	-	-	TRBJ2-3	TGTGCCAGCAGTGAAGGCAGGGGGGGCACAGATACGCAGTATTTT	CASSEGRGGTDTQYF
TRBV15	-	-	TRBJ1-1	TGTGCCACCAGTACCAAACGGGGGATTGAAGGGGCTTTCTTT	CATSTKRGIEGAFF
TRBV19	TRBD1	-	TRBJ1-5	TGTGCCAGTAGTATAGAGGGGACAGGTATCGGGCTCGATAGCAATCAGCCCCAGCATTTT	CASSIEGTGIGLDSNQPQHF
TRBV2	-	once	TRBJ2-3	TGTGCCAGCAGACCACTAGAGAGCACAGATACGCAGTATTTT	CASRPLESTDTQYF
TRBV18	-	-	TRBJ2-1	TGTGCCAGCTCACCAGGCCTAGCCGTCACCAATGAGCAGTTCTTC	CASSPGLAVTNEQFF
TRBV28	-	-	TRBJ1-5	TGTGCCAGCACCCTGGGAGGGGGTCATCAGCCCCAGCATTTT	CASTLGGGHQPQHF
TRBV6-5	-	few	TRBJ1-5	TGTGCCAGCAGGGGGGGGTCGCAAGGTCAGCCCCAGCATTTT	CASRGGSQGQPQHF
TRBV28	-	once	TRBJ1-1	TGTGCCAGCATTCCCCCCTCGGGATGGAACACTGAAGCTTTCTTT	CASIPPSGWNTEAFF
TRBV4-2	-	-	TRBJ2-4	TGTGCCAGCAGCCAACTCCCCGGACAGCAAAACATTCAGTACTTC	CASSQLPGQQNIQYF
TRBV15	-	-	TRBJ1-6	TGTGCCACCGCCAGCTCCTATAATTCACCCCTCCACTTT	CATASSYNSPLHF
TRBV4-2	TRBD2	-	TRBJ2-5	TGTGCCAGCAGCCAAGGGCTAGCGGGGGGGCGGGAGACCCAGTACTTC	CASSQGLAGGRETQYF
TRBV2	TRBD2	-	TRBJ2-1	TGTGCCAGCACGCGGGGGGGTTGGGAGTACAATGAGCAGTTCTTC	CASTRGGWEYNEQFF
TRBV15	-	-	TRBJ1-5	TGTGCCACCAGCAGAGATCTGCAGGGCAATCAGCCCCAGCATTTT	CATSRDLQGNQPQHF
TRBV3-1/TRBV3-2	-	few	TRBJ1-1	TGTGCCAGCAGCCAAGAGGCGGTTCCGAACACTGAAGCTTTCTTT	CASSQEAVPNTEAFF
TRBV2	-	-	TRBJ2-7	TGTGCCAGCACCATTGACTTGACCCCCTACGAGCAGTACTTC	CASTIDLTPYEQYF
TRBV19	-	-	TRBJ1-1	TGTGCCAGTAGTGGTCCAGAAATGAACACTGAAGCTTTCTTT	CASSGPEMNTEAFF
TRBV12-5	TRBD2	-	TRBJ2-5	TGTGCTAGTGGCCCTTCGGGGGGGCTGAGGGAGACCCAGTACTTC	CASGPSGGLRETQYF
TRBV10-2	TRBD1	-	TRBJ2-7	TGCGCCAGCAGGGACCCGGACAGGGGTTGGTACGAGCAGTACTTC	CASRDPDRGWYEQYF
TRBV5-4	-	-	TRBJ2-4	TGTGCCAGCAGCGGAGGGCCTTGGCTAGCAGAAAACATTCAGTACTTC	CASSGGPWLAENIQYF
TRBV7-8	TRBD2	-	TRBJ2-5	TGTGCCAGCAGCCCCGGGAGGGAGACCCAGTACTTC	CASSPGRETQYF
TRBV28	-	-	TRBJ1-2	TGTGCCAGCAGCCGCCCGAGGGTTCGGATACAAAACTATGGCTACACCTTC	CASSRPRVRIQNYGYTF
TRBV5-8	-	-	TRBJ1-5	TGTGCCAGCAGCTTGGCCGGGTCAGGGAATCAGCCCCAGCATTTT	CASSLAGSGNQPQHF
TRBV4-2	TRBD1	-	TRBJ2-7	TGTGCCAGCAGCCAAGAATTCGCCGGGACAGGGGCCTACGAGCAGTACTTC	CASSQEFAGTGAYEQYF
TRBV7-9	-	-	TRBJ1-1	TGTGCCAGCAGCTTCGGCGAGGCGGGGAACACTGAAGCTTTCTTT	CASSFGEAGNTEAFF
TRBV28	-	-	TRBJ2-7	TGTGCCAGCAGTTTAAGTCCCAGGTCCTACGAGCAGTACTTC	CASSLSPRSYEQYF
TRBV11-2	TRBD2	-	TRBJ2-7	TGTGCCAGCAGCTTCGGACGGGGGGGTTACGAGCAGTACTTC	CASSFGRGGYEQYF
TRBV5-1	TRBD1	-	TRBJ2-2	TGCGCCAGCAGGGCGACAGGGGGGCCCGGGGAGCTGTTTTTT	CASRATGGPGELFF
TRBV10-3	TRBD1	-	TRBJ1-4	TGTGCCACTGGACAGGCCGATAATGAAAAACTGTTTTTT	CATGQADNEKLFF
TRBV18	-	-	TRBJ2-7	TGTGCCAGCTCACCACCGGGGGGAACGGGGGCCTACGAGCAGTACTTC	CASSPPGGTGAYEQYF
TRBV7-9	-	-	TRBJ1-4	TGTGCCAGCAGCTTAGGAGGAGGGGTAACTAATGAAAAACTGTTTTTT	CASSLGGGVTNEKLFF
TRBV28	-	once	TRBJ1-4	TGTGCCAGCAGTTTATCCGGGTTTCCGACCTCAACTAATGAAAAACTGTTTTTT	CASSLSGFPTSTNEKLFF
TRBV5-1	TRBD2	once	TRBJ2-1	TGCGCCAGCAGCTTGGGGACTAGTAACGATGAGCAGTTCTTC	CASSLGTSNDEQFF
TRBV7-2	-	once	TRBJ2-5	TGTGCCAGCAGCTACGGGAGCTTAATGGAGACCCAGTACTTC	CASSYGSLMETQYF
TRBV12-3/TRBV12-4	-	few	TRBJ2-5	TGTGCCAGCAGTTCCCCGTACCAAGAGACCCAGTACTTC	CASSSPYQETQYF